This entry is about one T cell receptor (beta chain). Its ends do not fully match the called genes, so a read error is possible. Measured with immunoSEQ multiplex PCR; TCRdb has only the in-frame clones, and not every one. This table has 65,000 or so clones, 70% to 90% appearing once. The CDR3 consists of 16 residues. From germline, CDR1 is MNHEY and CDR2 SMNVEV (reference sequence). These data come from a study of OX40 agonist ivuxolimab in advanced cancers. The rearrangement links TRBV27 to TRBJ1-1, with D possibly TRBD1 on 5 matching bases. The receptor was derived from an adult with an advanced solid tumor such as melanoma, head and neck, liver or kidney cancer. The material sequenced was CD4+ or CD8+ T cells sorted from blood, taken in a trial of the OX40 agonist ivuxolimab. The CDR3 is CASSLYGGVWSTEALF. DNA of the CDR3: TGTGCCAGCAGTTTATATGGGGGTGTGTGGTCCACTGAAGCTCTCTTT.